Below, one T cell receptor (beta chain) is given with its context. This sample stems from a study of cytomegalovirus exposure and HLA in healthy donors. The PCR used 60 Vbeta and 13 Jbeta primers. Profiling relied on immunoSEQ multiplex PCR, and the TCRdb table lists in-frame clones only, not all of them. This sample has 150,000 to 200,000 clones, with approximately 73% found just once. All the people who gave samples were healthy bone marrow donors. The CDR3 is 17 amino acids. CDR1 is SGHRS, CDR2 YFSETQ, per germline. The J segment lost 5 bases and the V segment lost 3 bases, leaving 15 bases of the junction unmatched.

This chain links TRBV5-1 with TRBJ2-5; 8 bases are a match to TRBD2. Sequenced input: PBMCs. This receptor was taken from a young man in good health and CMV-seropositive. The CDR3 reads CASSYRGSGPSGETQYF. CDR3 bases: TGCGCCAGCAGCTACCGGGGTAGCGGGCCTAGCGGGGAGACCCAGTACTTC.